The clone carrying this TCR beta chain was detected only a few times. The sample originates from a study of cytomegalovirus exposure and HLA in healthy donors. In the PCR, 60 Vbeta and 13 Jbeta primers were used. Clones were read by immunoSEQ multiplex PCR, and TCRdb kept only the in-frame ones, dropping some. This table has about 140,000 clones, around 72% appearing once. This CDR3 is built from 13 residues. CDR1 SEHNR and CDR2 FQNEAQ come from the germline V gene (reference sequence). The germline V and J ends were trimmed by 5 bases and 7 bases, with 12 bases remaining between them. Sequencing was carried out using PBMCs. The sequence derives from a man aged 40-49 years in good health and CMV-seronegative. The chain recombines TRBV7-9 with TRBJ1-5, with D tentatively TRBD1 (5 bases). CDR3 bases: TGTGCCAGCAGCAATGGGGGGGGGCAGCCCCAGCATTTT. This encodes CASSNGGGQPQHF.